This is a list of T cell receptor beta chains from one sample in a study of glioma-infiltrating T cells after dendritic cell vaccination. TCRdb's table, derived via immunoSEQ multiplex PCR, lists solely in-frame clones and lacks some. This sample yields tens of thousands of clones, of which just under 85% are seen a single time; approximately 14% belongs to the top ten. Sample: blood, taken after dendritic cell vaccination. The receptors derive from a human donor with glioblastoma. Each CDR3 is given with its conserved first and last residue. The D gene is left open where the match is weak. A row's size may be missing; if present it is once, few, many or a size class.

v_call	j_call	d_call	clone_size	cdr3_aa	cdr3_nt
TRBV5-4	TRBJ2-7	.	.	CASSNGITYEQYF	TGTGCCAGCAGCAACGGGATTACCTACGAGCAGTACTTC
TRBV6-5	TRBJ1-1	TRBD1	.	CASSNPGGGAFF	TGTGCCAGCAGCAACCCAGGGGGCGGGGCTTTCTTT
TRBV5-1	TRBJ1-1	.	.	CASSPDRGTNTEAFF	TGCGCCAGCAGCCCTGATCGGGGAACTAACACTGAAGCTTTCTTT
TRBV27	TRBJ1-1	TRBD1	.	CASSSLNRGEAFF	TGTGCCAGCAGTTCCCTTAACAGGGGTGAAGCTTTCTTT
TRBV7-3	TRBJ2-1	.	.	CASSPTGSYNEQFF	TGTGCCAGCAGCCCGACGGGGTCCTACAATGAGCAGTTCTTC
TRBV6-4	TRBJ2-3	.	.	CASSEASFTDTQYF	TGTGCCAGCAGTGAAGCTAGCTTCACAGATACGCAGTATTTT
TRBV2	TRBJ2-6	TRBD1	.	CASRGVNRGSGANVLTF	TGTGCCAGCAGGGGCGTCAACAGGGGATCTGGGGCCAACGTCCTGACTTTC
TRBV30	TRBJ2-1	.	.	CAWSGGPNNEQFF	TGTGCCTGGAGTGGCGGGCCCAACAATGAGCAGTTCTTC
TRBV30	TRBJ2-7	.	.	CAWQYGGLREQYF	TGTGCCTGGCAATACGGGGGGCTTCGAGAGCAGTACTTC
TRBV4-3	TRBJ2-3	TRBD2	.	CASSLLAGPNTDTQYF	TGCGCCAGCAGCCTACTAGCGGGACCTAACACAGATACGCAGTATTTT
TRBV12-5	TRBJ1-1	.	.	CASGLGQAMIYF	TGTGCTAGTGGTTTGGGACAGGCTATGATTTACTTT
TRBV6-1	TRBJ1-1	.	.	CASSEQGGTEAFF	TGTGCCAGCAGTGAACAGGGAGGCACTGAAGCTTTCTTT
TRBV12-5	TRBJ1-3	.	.	CASGLVPLGNTIYF	TGTGCTAGTGGTTTGGTACCACTGGGAAACACCATATATTTT
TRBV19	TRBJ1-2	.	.	CASNRPGYYGYTF	TGTGCCAGTAACAGGCCAGGGTACTATGGCTACACCTTC
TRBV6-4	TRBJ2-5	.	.	CASSDPRAEKETQYF	TGTGCCAGCAGTGACCCCAGAGCGGAGAAAGAGACCCAGTACTTC
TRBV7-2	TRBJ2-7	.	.	CASSLAQGTDIPYEQYF	TGTGCCAGCAGCTTAGCGCAGGGGACGGACATCCCCTACGAGCAGTACTTC
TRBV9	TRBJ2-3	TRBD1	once	CASSVGQGQGESQYF	TGTGCCAGCAGCGTAGGACAGGGGCAAGGAGAGTCGCAGTATTTT
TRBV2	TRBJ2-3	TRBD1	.	CASRTTTGGTDTQYF	TGTGCCAGCAGAACGACCACAGGGGGCACAGATACGCAGTATTTT
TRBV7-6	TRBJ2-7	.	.	CASSLGTGTYEQYF	TGTGCCAGCAGCTTAGGGACCGGGACCTACGAGCAGTACTTC
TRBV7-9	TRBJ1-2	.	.	CASSLSGHINYGYTF	TGTGCCAGCAGCTTGTCGGGACATATTAACTATGGCTACACCTTC
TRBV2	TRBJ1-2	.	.	CASHTGSRGYTF	TGTGCCAGCCACACAGGGTCGAGGGGCTACACCTTC
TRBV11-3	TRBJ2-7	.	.	CASTTARPSGEQYF	TGTGCCAGCACGACCGCGAGACCGAGCGGGGAGCAGTACTTC
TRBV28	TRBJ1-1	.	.	CASSPLMNTEAFF	TGTGCCAGCAGTCCTCTTATGAACACTGAAGCTTTCTTT
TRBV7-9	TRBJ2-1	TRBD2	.	CASSFTSGHNEQFF	TGTGCCAGCAGCTTCACTAGCGGACACAATGAGCAGTTCTTC
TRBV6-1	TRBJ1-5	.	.	CASSERADNQPQHF	TGTGCCAGCAGTGAGCGGGCAGACAATCAGCCCCAGCATTTT
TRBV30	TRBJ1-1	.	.	CAWSSPGNLKSTEAFF	TGTGCCTGGAGTTCCCCCGGGAACCTTAAGAGCACTGAAGCTTTCTTT
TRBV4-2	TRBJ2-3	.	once	CASSQADGSRHF	TGTGCCAGCAGCCAGGCCGACGGGAGCCGACATTTT
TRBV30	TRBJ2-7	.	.	CAGLWALGYEQYF	TGTGCCGGACTTTGGGCCCTAGGGTACGAGCAGTACTTC
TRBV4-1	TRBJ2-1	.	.	CASSSIRRGSSYNEQFF	TGCGCCAGCAGCTCCATCCGGCGGGGTAGCTCCTACAATGAGCAGTTCTTC
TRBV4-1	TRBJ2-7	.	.	CASSQDGAEQYF	TGCGCCAGCAGCCAAGATGGGGCCGAGCAGTACTTC
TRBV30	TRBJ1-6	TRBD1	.	CAGDRGNSPLHF	TGTGCCGGGGACAGGGGAAACTCACCCCTCCACTTT
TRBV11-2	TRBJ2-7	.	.	CASSSMDRRYEQYF	TGTGCCAGCAGCTCGATGGACAGACGCTACGAGCAGTACTTC
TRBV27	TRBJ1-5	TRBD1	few	CASSDRGGSNQPQHF	TGTGCCAGCAGTGACAGGGGAGGTAGCAATCAGCCCCAGCATTTT
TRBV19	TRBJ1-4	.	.	CASSEGAPYRPGEKLFF	TGTGCCAGTAGTGAAGGGGCTCCCTATCGCCCAGGGGAAAAACTGTTTTTT
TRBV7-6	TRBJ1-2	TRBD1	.	CASSPDRGYGYTF	TGTGCCAGCAGCCCGGACAGGGGCTATGGCTACACCTTC
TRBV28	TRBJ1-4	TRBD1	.	CASSFLTGGGDEKLFF	TGTGCCAGCAGTTTCCTCACAGGGGGCGGGGATGAAAAACTGTTTTTT
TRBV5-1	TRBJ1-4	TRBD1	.	CASSQRQGAYEKLFF	TGCGCCAGCAGCCAGAGACAGGGGGCTTATGAAAAACTGTTTTTT
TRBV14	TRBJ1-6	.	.	CASSRLDSSYNSPLHF	TGTGCCAGCAGCCGACTCGACAGCTCCTATAATTCACCCCTCCACTTT
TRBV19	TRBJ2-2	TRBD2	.	CASSIISGAGELFF	TGTGCCAGTAGTATAATTAGCGGGGCCGGGGAGCTGTTTTTT
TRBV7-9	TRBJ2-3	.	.	CASSPRGAGTDTQYF	TGTGCCAGCAGCCCCCGGGGGGCGGGCACAGATACGCAGTATTTT
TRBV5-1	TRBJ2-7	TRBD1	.	CASSFSGQPNYEQYF	TGCGCCAGCAGCTTTTCGGGACAGCCGAACTACGAGCAGTACTTC
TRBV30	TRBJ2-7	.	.	CAWSRFTAGIGEQYF	TGTGCCTGGAGTCGATTTACCGCAGGGATCGGCGAGCAGTACTTC
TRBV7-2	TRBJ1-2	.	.	CASSLQTDNYGYTF	TGTGCCAGCAGCTTACAGACAGACAACTATGGCTACACCTTC
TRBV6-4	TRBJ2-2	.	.	CASSDSSSSLELFF	TGTGCCAGCAGTGACTCGAGTAGCAGCCTAGAGCTGTTTTTT
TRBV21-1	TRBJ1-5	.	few	CASSSRGGGKGNQPQHF	TGTGCCAGCAGCTCCCGGGGTGGGGGGAAGGGCAATCAGCCCCAGCATTTT
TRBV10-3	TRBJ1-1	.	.	CAISGSGVEAFF	TGTGCCATCAGTGGATCGGGGGTCGAAGCTTTCTTT
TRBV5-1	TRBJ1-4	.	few	CASSKSENEKLFF	TGCGCCAGCAGTAAGAGCGAAAATGAAAAACTGTTTTTT
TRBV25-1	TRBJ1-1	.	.	CASSESGGNTEAFF	TGTGCCAGCAGTGAATCAGGTGGCAACACTGAAGCTTTCTTT
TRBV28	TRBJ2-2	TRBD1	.	CASSFSGGVSTGELFF	TGTGCCAGCAGTTTCTCAGGGGGAGTAAGCACCGGGGAGCTGTTTTTT
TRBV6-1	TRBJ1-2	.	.	CASSETTGSNYGYTF	TGTGCCAGCAGTGAAACAACAGGCTCAAACTATGGCTACACCTTC
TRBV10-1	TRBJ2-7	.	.	CASSESGRAYEQYF	TGCGCCAGCAGTGAGTCCGGCAGGGCTTACGAGCAGTACTTC
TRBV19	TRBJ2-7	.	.	CASSSSQAYEQYF	TGTGCCAGTAGTTCCAGCCAGGCCTACGAGCAGTACTTC
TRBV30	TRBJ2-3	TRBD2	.	CAWRVIRRTSGSTDTQYF	TGTGCCTGGAGGGTAATTAGGCGGACTAGCGGTAGCACAGATACGCAGTATTTT
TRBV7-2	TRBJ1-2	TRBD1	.	CASSYYRDRVYGYTF	TGTGCCAGCAGCTATTACCGGGACAGAGTGTATGGCTACACCTTC
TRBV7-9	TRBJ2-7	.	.	CASSAGQTYEQYF	TGTGCCAGCAGCGCGGGTCAAACCTACGAGCAGTACTTC
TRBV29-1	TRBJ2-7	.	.	CSVASNRDTVSEQYF	TGCAGCGTTGCTTCGAACCGGGACACAGTGAGCGAGCAGTACTTC
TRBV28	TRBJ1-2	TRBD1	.	CASRETGQGNYGYTF	TGTGCCAGCAGGGAAACCGGACAGGGTAATTATGGCTACACCTTC
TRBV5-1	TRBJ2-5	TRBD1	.	CASSFGTLRGRGETQYF	TGCGCCAGCAGCTTCGGAACCCTCAGGGGGCGCGGTGAGACCCAGTACTTC
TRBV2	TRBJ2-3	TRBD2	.	CASSDLLIAGGPDTQYF	TGTGCCAGCAGTGATCTGCTGATAGCGGGGGGGCCAGATACGCAGTATTTT
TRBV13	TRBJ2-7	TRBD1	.	CASSFGTGDSYEQYF	TGTGCCAGCAGCTTTGGGACAGGGGATAGCTACGAGCAGTACTTC